This is a list of T cell receptor beta chains from one sample in a study of Ad26.COV2.S vaccination and SARS-CoV-2 variants. The table came from immunoSEQ multiplex PCR; TCRdb's copy has only in-frame clones and leaves some out. The sample lists about 680,000 clones; roughly nine tenths were seen once. The sequencing used peripheral blood, collected in a trial of Ad26.COV2.S vaccine versus placebo. These TCRs come from a person between 18 and 65 years old who received the Ad26.COV2.S COVID-19 vaccine or a placebo. CDR3s include the opening cysteine and the closing phenylalanine or tryptophan. A D gene is named only where the DNA matches it firmly. The size entry is marked missing in some rows and otherwise reads once, few, many or a size class.

d_gene: TRBD1; v_gene: TRBV5-1; abundance: .; j_gene: TRBJ2-3; CDR3nt: TGCGCCAGCAGCCCTCGTGGACAGGGTTACACAGATACGCAGTATTTT; CDR3aa: CASSPRGQGYTDTQYF
d_gene: .; v_gene: TRBV6-5; abundance: .; j_gene: TRBJ2-7; CDR3nt: TGTGCCAGCAGTTACTCCCGCAGGGGGGGCGAGCAGTACTTC; CDR3aa: CASSYSRRGGEQYF
d_gene: TRBD1; v_gene: TRBV11-1; abundance: .; j_gene: TRBJ2-2; CDR3nt: TGTGCCAGTAGACCCCGGACAGGAAGGACCGGGGAGCTGTTTTTT; CDR3aa: CASRPRTGRTGELFF
d_gene: .; v_gene: TRBV7-9; abundance: .; j_gene: TRBJ2-3; CDR3nt: TGTGCCAGCAGCGCCCCGGGGGTTAGCACAGATACGCAGTATTTT; CDR3aa: CASSAPGVSTDTQYF
d_gene: .; v_gene: TRBV5-8; abundance: few; j_gene: TRBJ2-5; CDR3nt: TGTGCCAGCTTTCCTCGGATCCAAGAGACCCAGTACTTC; CDR3aa: CASFPRIQETQYF
d_gene: .; v_gene: TRBV7-2; abundance: .; j_gene: TRBJ1-4; CDR3nt: TGTGCCAGCAGCTTAGCTATGGGACAAACTAATGAAAAACTGTTTTTT; CDR3aa: CASSLAMGQTNEKLFF
d_gene: .; v_gene: TRBV21-1; abundance: .; j_gene: TRBJ1-2; CDR3nt: TGTGCCAGCAGCAACCCCGGGACAGCGAATGACTATGGCTACACCTTC; CDR3aa: CASSNPGTANDYGYTF
d_gene: .; v_gene: TRBV19; abundance: .; j_gene: TRBJ1-5; CDR3nt: TGTGCCAGTAGTAGGGTGGGTAATCAGCCCCAGCATTTT; CDR3aa: CASSRVGNQPQHF
d_gene: TRBD2; v_gene: TRBV23-1; abundance: .; j_gene: TRBJ2-7; CDR3nt: TGCGCCAGCAGTCAATCTAATAGCGGGGATTACGAGCAGTACTTC; CDR3aa: CASSQSNSGDYEQYF
d_gene: .; v_gene: TRBV5-3; abundance: .; j_gene: TRBJ2-2; CDR3nt: TGTGCCAGAAGCTTGAGAGCGGGACATGGTGACGGGGAGCTGTTTTTT; CDR3aa: CARSLRAGHGDGELFF
d_gene: TRBD2; v_gene: TRBV4-1; abundance: once; j_gene: TRBJ2-3; CDR3nt: TGCGCCAGCAGGCGAGCGGGGGCCAGCACAGATACGCAGTATTTT; CDR3aa: CASRRAGASTDTQYF
d_gene: TRBD2; v_gene: TRBV7-9; abundance: .; j_gene: TRBJ2-2; CDR3nt: TGTGCCAGCAGCGGTCGACTAGCGACCAACACCGGGGAGCTGTTTTTT; CDR3aa: CASSGRLATNTGELFF
d_gene: .; v_gene: TRBV7-8; abundance: .; j_gene: TRBJ1-4; CDR3nt: TGTGCCAGCAGTAGTCTCTCGACCGGGGAAAAACTGTTTTTT; CDR3aa: CASSSLSTGEKLFF
d_gene: TRBD1; v_gene: TRBV3-1/TRBV3-2; abundance: .; j_gene: TRBJ1-1; CDR3nt: TGTGCCAGCAGCCAAGAAGCCAGGGGGGAGGCTTTCTTT; CDR3aa: CASSQEARGEAFF
d_gene: .; v_gene: TRBV5-1; abundance: .; j_gene: TRBJ2-1; CDR3nt: TGCGCCAGCAGCTTGCAGGACCGGGGTGAGCAGTTCTTC; CDR3aa: CASSLQDRGEQFF
d_gene: TRBD2; v_gene: TRBV3-1/TRBV3-2; abundance: .; j_gene: TRBJ2-5; CDR3nt: TGTGCCAGCAGCCAAGTCGGGAGGGCCGGGGAGACCCAGTACTTC; CDR3aa: CASSQVGRAGETQYF
d_gene: TRBD2; v_gene: TRBV9; abundance: .; j_gene: TRBJ2-1; CDR3nt: TGTGCCAGCAGCGAGCACAAACTAGCGTACAATGAGCAGTTCTTC; CDR3aa: CASSEHKLAYNEQFF
d_gene: TRBD2; v_gene: TRBV6-5; abundance: .; j_gene: TRBJ2-1; CDR3nt: TGTGCCAGCAGACAGACCGGGAGGTATGAGCAGTTCTTC; CDR3aa: CASRQTGRYEQFF
d_gene: .; v_gene: TRBV18; abundance: .; j_gene: TRBJ2-2; CDR3nt: TGTGCCAGCTCACCACGAGGAAGTGGGTACCTGGCGAACACCGGGGAGCTGTTTTTT; CDR3aa: CASSPRGSGYLANTGELFF
d_gene: .; v_gene: TRBV4-2; abundance: .; j_gene: TRBJ2-7; CDR3nt: TGTGCCAGCAGCCAACTTATGGGACTGGATGACGAGCAGTACTTC; CDR3aa: CASSQLMGLDDEQYF
d_gene: TRBD2; v_gene: TRBV27; abundance: once; j_gene: TRBJ2-3; CDR3nt: TGTGCCAGCAGTTTAGCCAGCGGGGTGGATACGCAGTATTTT; CDR3aa: CASSLASGVDTQYF
d_gene: .; v_gene: TRBV12-3/TRBV12-4; abundance: .; j_gene: TRBJ1-2; CDR3nt: TGTGCCAGCAGCGAGGGGTTAAAAAGTGGCTACACCTTC; CDR3aa: CASSEGLKSGYTF
d_gene: .; v_gene: TRBV23-1; abundance: .; j_gene: TRBJ2-3; CDR3nt: TGCGCCAGCAGTCAATGGTCCCCCAGGGGAATTCGCACAGATACGCAGTATTTT; CDR3aa: CASSQWSPRGIRTDTQYF
d_gene: TRBD2; v_gene: TRBV7-9; abundance: .; j_gene: TRBJ2-7; CDR3nt: TGTGCCAGCAGCTCCCAGGGACTAGCGGGCTACGAGCAGTACTTC; CDR3aa: CASSSQGLAGYEQYF
d_gene: .; v_gene: TRBV5-1; abundance: .; j_gene: TRBJ2-7; CDR3nt: TGCGCCAGCAGCCCCGGGGCCCCCTACGAGCAGTACTTC; CDR3aa: CASSPGAPYEQYF
d_gene: TRBD2; v_gene: TRBV7-2; abundance: .; j_gene: TRBJ2-7; CDR3nt: TGTGCCAGCAGCTTAGGGGGAGGACTAGCGAATCAGTACTTC; CDR3aa: CASSLGGGLANQYF
d_gene: .; v_gene: TRBV7-9; abundance: .; j_gene: TRBJ2-2; CDR3nt: TGTGCCAGCAGCTTACTCCCCGCCGACACCGGGGAGCTGTTTTTT; CDR3aa: CASSLLPADTGELFF
d_gene: .; v_gene: TRBV6-5; abundance: .; j_gene: TRBJ2-7; CDR3nt: TGTGCCAGCAGTTACGAAGGGGCAGGGGCCGAGCAGTACTTC; CDR3aa: CASSYEGAGAEQYF
d_gene: .; v_gene: TRBV3-1/TRBV3-2; abundance: once; j_gene: TRBJ2-5; CDR3nt: TGTGCCAGCAGCCTTAGCGAAAGAGGCCAAGAGACCCAGTACTTC; CDR3aa: CASSLSERGQETQYF
d_gene: TRBD2; v_gene: TRBV27; abundance: .; j_gene: TRBJ2-1; CDR3nt: TGTGCCACCCGCCGACTAGCGGGAGTCGGTGAGCAGTTCTTC; CDR3aa: CATRRLAGVGEQFF
d_gene: .; v_gene: TRBV7-8; abundance: .; j_gene: TRBJ2-2; CDR3nt: TGTGCCAGCAGCCGCCGACTAGCGAACACCGGGGAGCTGTTTTTT; CDR3aa: CASSRRLANTGELFF
d_gene: .; v_gene: TRBV7-2; abundance: .; j_gene: TRBJ2-2; CDR3nt: TGTGCCAGCAGCTTAGGTGGAGGCGGGGAGCTGTTTTTT; CDR3aa: CASSLGGGGELFF
d_gene: .; v_gene: TRBV10-3; abundance: .; j_gene: TRBJ2-5; CDR3nt: TGTGCCATCAGTGAGTCTAACGGGCCGCGAGAGACCCAGTACTTC; CDR3aa: CAISESNGPRETQYF
d_gene: .; v_gene: TRBV29-1; abundance: .; j_gene: TRBJ2-7; CDR3nt: TGCAGCGGGCCCTTGCACGAAGGCCGCGGCCCCTACGAGCAGTACTTC; CDR3aa: CSGPLHEGRGPYEQYF
d_gene: .; v_gene: TRBV25-1; abundance: .; j_gene: TRBJ2-7; CDR3nt: TGTGCCAGCAGTGAATACTATCCTTCAACAGGGCAGTACTTC; CDR3aa: CASSEYYPSTGQYF
d_gene: .; v_gene: TRBV19; abundance: few; j_gene: TRBJ1-5; CDR3nt: TGTGCCAGTAGCCAAGATCGTTCGACAGGTAGGAATCAGCCCCAGCATTTT; CDR3aa: CASSQDRSTGRNQPQHF
d_gene: .; v_gene: TRBV11-2; abundance: .; j_gene: TRBJ1-1; CDR3nt: TGTGCCAGCAGCCTTGGACCCGGGAACACTGAAGCTTTCTTT; CDR3aa: CASSLGPGNTEAFF
d_gene: .; v_gene: TRBV30; abundance: .; j_gene: TRBJ2-2; CDR3nt: TGTGCCTGGAGTGTACGCGTACCCGGGGAGCTGTTTTTT; CDR3aa: CAWSVRVPGELFF
d_gene: .; v_gene: TRBV11-2; abundance: .; j_gene: TRBJ1-1; CDR3nt: TGTGCCAGCAGCCTATCGGGGAACACTGAAGCTTTCTTT; CDR3aa: CASSLSGNTEAFF
d_gene: .; v_gene: TRBV7-9; abundance: .; j_gene: TRBJ2-7; CDR3nt: TGTGCCAGCAGCTTTCTAGGGGGGGGCCCCTACGAGCAGTACTTC; CDR3aa: CASSFLGGGPYEQYF
d_gene: .; v_gene: TRBV4-3; abundance: .; j_gene: TRBJ2-1; CDR3nt: TGCGCCAGCAGCCAAGATCCCCCGGTTAGCTCCTACAATGAGCAGTTCTTC; CDR3aa: CASSQDPPVSSYNEQFF
d_gene: TRBD1; v_gene: TRBV10-3; abundance: .; j_gene: TRBJ1-6; CDR3nt: TGTGCCATCAGTGGGACAGGGCGCAATAGTGGTTCACCCCTCCACTTT; CDR3aa: CAISGTGRNSGSPLHF
d_gene: TRBD2; v_gene: TRBV10-2; abundance: once; j_gene: TRBJ2-1; CDR3nt: TGCGCCAGCGAGTCGGGACTAGCGTTTCCGTCGGATGAGCAGTTCTTC; CDR3aa: CASESGLAFPSDEQFF
d_gene: .; v_gene: TRBV27; abundance: .; j_gene: TRBJ2-7; CDR3nt: TGTGCCAGCAGTAGAGGCAGCGGGCAGTACTTC; CDR3aa: CASSRGSGQYF
d_gene: TRBD2; v_gene: TRBV7-2; abundance: .; j_gene: TRBJ2-5; CDR3nt: TGTGCCAGCAGCTCCTCACTAGCGGGGGGCCGTCGGGAGACCCAGTACTTC; CDR3aa: CASSSSLAGGRRETQYF
d_gene: .; v_gene: TRBV27; abundance: .; j_gene: TRBJ2-3; CDR3nt: TGTGCCAGCAGTCTCCCCGGGCAGGGTACGCAGTATTTT; CDR3aa: CASSLPGQGTQYF
d_gene: .; v_gene: TRBV3-1/TRBV3-2; abundance: .; j_gene: TRBJ2-2; CDR3nt: TGTGCCAGCGGCAGGTCGAACACCGGGGAGCTGTTTTTT; CDR3aa: CASGRSNTGELFF